The text below deals with one T cell receptor beta chain. This clone's antigen is unknown. It has no much larger one-base neighbor in the sample; base qualities were not kept. The source of the sample is a study of blood T cell repertoires in COVID-19 (TCRdb year 2020). For the wider study: Samples covering the acute and convalescent phases of COVID-19 were provided by collaborators in the United States, Italy and Spain. The samples were drawn from two sources: the first 160 participants of the ongoing ImmuneRACE study, and 1,200 or so subjects contributed by 6 global collaborators. Where available, HLA class I and class II types were obtained from metadata supplied by the sample provider rather than from assay-based typing. The repertoires were made available in a free public database intended to serve as a resource for research on the immune response to SARS-CoV-2. Sample metadata almost always included a de-identified subject ID, COVID-19 status, age in years and sex. The prospective study material was composed of cDNA or gDNA derived from T cells, B-cell-depleted T cells, or PBMCs. Deeply sampled blood TCRbeta repertoires from subjects exposed to, actively infected with, or recovered from COVID-19 were included in the dataset. Beyond this particular receptor, the publication reports: How much clinical and demographic metadata was included differed by source and by participant, and the metadata was provided uncurated.

The immunoSEQ Assay, a bias-controlled multiplex PCR, was used to amplify TCRbeta CDR3 regions from genomic DNA. The study's processing was this. Nucleated cell counts per sample were estimated from amplification of reference gene primers within the assay. To quantify the absolute abundance of each unique TCRbeta CDR3 rearrangement, sequence reads were collapsed and filtered. Productive Simpson clonality was computed per sample as the square root of Simpson's diversity index over productive rearrangements. The immuneACCESS repertoire file appears here via TCRdb, limited to in-frame rearrangements. These files lack a portion of the clones; in checked studies, under half of the deficit traces to unresolved V genes, and the cause of the others is not known. For V, J and clone size, that table is used; D and trimming come from the DNA. This sample has some 220,000 clones in its table, and around 80% of those were observed once. Together, the top ten hold roughly 10% of the sample.

Each collaborating institution followed its own protocols to collect whole blood in K2EDTA tubes. For TCRbeta analysis, collaborators shipped samples in one of three forms: frozen whole blood, isolated PBMCs, or DNA extracted from either of those sample types. Compared with germline, V lacks 4 bases and J lacks 4 bases; bases without a gene match: 13. The CDR3 runs 16 amino acids, cysteine and phenylalanine included. Only CDR3 DNA remains: 48 bases, in frame from the first base. CDR1 and CDR2, per the germline V gene, are SGHRS and YFSETQ. The receptor chain draws on TRBV5-1 and TRBJ1-2, with 7 junctional bases fitting TRBD1. Sequencing was carried out using peripheral blood. The clonotype was recovered from a man in his fifties with active or convalescent COVID-19. The CDR3 corresponds to CASSPRQGRGSYGYTF. In nucleotide form, the sequence is TGCGCCAGCAGCCCCCGACAGGGCAGAGGGAGCTATGGCTACACCTTC.